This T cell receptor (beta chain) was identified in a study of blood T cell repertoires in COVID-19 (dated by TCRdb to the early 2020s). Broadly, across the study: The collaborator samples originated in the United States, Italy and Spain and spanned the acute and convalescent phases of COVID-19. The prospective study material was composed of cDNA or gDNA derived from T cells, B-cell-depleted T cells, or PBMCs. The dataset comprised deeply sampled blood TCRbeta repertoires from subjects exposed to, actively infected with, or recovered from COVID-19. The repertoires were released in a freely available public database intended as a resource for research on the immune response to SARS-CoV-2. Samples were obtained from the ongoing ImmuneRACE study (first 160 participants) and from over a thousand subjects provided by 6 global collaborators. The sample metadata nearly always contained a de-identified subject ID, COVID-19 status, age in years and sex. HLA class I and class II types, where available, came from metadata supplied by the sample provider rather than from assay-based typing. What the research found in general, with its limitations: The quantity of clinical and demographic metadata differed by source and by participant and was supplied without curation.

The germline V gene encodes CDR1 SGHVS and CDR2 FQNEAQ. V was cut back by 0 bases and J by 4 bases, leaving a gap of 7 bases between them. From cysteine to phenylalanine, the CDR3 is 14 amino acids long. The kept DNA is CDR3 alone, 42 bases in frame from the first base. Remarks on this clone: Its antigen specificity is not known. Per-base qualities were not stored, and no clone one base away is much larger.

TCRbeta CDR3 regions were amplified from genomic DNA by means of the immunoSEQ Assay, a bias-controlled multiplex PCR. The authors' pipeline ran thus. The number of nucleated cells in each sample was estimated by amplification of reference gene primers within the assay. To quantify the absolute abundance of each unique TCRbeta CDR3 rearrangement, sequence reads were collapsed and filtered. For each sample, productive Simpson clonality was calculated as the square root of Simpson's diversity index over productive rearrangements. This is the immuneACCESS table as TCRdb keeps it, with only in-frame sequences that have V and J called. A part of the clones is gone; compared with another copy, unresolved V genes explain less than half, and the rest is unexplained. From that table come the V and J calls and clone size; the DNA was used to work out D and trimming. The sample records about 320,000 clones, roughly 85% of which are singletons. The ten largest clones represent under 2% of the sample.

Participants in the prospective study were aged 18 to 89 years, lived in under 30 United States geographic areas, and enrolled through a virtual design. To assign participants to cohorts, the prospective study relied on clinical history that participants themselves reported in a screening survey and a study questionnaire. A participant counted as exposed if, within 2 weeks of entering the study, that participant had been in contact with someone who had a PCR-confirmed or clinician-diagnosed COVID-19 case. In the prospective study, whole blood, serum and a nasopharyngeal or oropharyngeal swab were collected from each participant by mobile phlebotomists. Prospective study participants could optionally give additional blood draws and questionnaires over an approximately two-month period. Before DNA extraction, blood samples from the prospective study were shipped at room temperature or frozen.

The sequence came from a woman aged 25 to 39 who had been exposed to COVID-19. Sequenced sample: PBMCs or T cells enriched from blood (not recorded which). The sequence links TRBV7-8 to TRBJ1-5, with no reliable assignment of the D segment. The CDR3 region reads CASSLARYNQPQHF. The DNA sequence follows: TGTGCCAGCAGCTTAGCGCGGTATAATCAGCCCCAGCATTTT. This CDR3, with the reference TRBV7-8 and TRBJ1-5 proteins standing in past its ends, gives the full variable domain GAGVSQSPRYKVAKRGQDVALRCDPISGHVSLFWYQQALGQGPEFLTYFQNEAQLDKSGLPSDRFFAERPEGSVSTLKIQRTQQEDSAVYLCASSLARYNQPQHFGDGTRLSIL.